This record covers a single T cell receptor (beta chain). Antigen specificity is unknown. This CDR3 spans 17 amino acids. V lost 6 bases to trimming and J lost 2 bases, with 21 bases between them. The germline V gene has CDR1 MGHDK and CDR2 SYGVNS. The source of the sample is a study of CD8 T cells in Susac syndrome. Blood CD8+ and CD4+ T cells underwent high-throughput TCR beta sequencing. Negative isolation was used for CD8+ and CD4+ T cells, and FACS enrichment was applied to TEMRA cells. Findings of the study overall: As acknowledged by the study, its TCR sequencing and HLA analysis included a relatively small number of individuals.

Random-hexamer reverse transcription was applied to about 0.45 to 1 ug RNA. Across 54 Vbeta and 13 Jbeta, immunoSEQ multiplex PCR amplified TCR beta CDR3. In TCRdb, the immunoSEQ multiplex PCR reads were re-called with MiXCR into one record per CDR3 protein. In the table there are 77,000 or so distinct CDR3 sequences, roughly 94% of which are singletons. The chain is built from TRBV25-1 and TRBJ2-3; possible D gene TRBD2, 6 bases. The sequence was collected from a human donor with multiple sclerosis. The sample consisted of CD8+ T cells from PBMCs. CDR3: CASSELSEGWDTDTQYF. CDR3 DNA sequence: TGTGCCAGCAGCGAACTATCGGAGGGGTGGGACACAGATACGCAGTATTTT.